This is a list of T cell receptor beta chains from one sample in a study of T-cell memory formation after mild COVID-19. From the 5' RACE reads, TCRdb called clonotypes with MiXCR, one entry per CDR3 protein. This sample has 150,000 to 200,000 distinct CDR3 sequences; around 10% occur once, and the top ten carry 3.5% to 4%. The specimen sequenced was PBMCs or a T cell subset sorted from them (not recorded which). These receptors originate from a man between 18 and 35 years old who had mild COVID-19 (a few samples of this study predate the infection). Cell type and time point are not known. Each CDR3 is given with its conserved first and last residue. The D gene is left open where the match is weak. Rows may omit the clone size; those that give it use once, few, many or a size class.

V	size	J	D	CDR3	DNA
TRBV4-2	many	TRBJ2-1	NA	CASSQVKVGEQFF	TGTGCCAGCAGCCAAGTAAAAGTGGGTGAGCAGTTCTTC
TRBV10-3	NA	TRBJ2-7	NA	CAISGVGSGEQYF	TGTGCCATCAGTGGGGTTGGTAGCGGCGAGCAGTACTTC
TRBV5-1	few	TRBJ2-7	NA	CASSWGGEGTYEQYF	TGCGCCAGCAGCTGGGGAGGAGAGGGAACCTACGAGCAGTACTTC
TRBV7-2	many	TRBJ2-6	NA	CASGRNSGANVLTF	TGTGCCAGCGGACGGAACTCTGGGGCCAACGTCCTGACTTTC
TRBV5-1	NA	TRBJ2-2	TRBD1	CASSPDRGPGELFF	TGCGCCAGCAGCCCGGACAGGGGGCCCGGGGAGCTGTTTTTT
TRBV5-1	few	TRBJ1-4	NA	CASSLVAGEAEKLFF	TGCGCCAGCAGCTTGGTCGCGGGGGAAGCTGAAAAACTGTTTTTT
TRBV6-2/TRBV6-3	NA	TRBJ2-7	NA	CASSYAKDGPYEQYF	TGTGCCAGCAGTTACGCAAAGGACGGACCCTACGAGCAGTACTTC
TRBV10-2	many	TRBJ1-1	NA	CASRLGGGTEAFF	TGCGCCAGCAGGTTGGGGGGGGGAACTGAAGCTTTCTTT
TRBV10-3	NA	TRBJ1-6	TRBD1	CAISDRGDPNSPLHF	TGTGCCATCAGTGACAGGGGGGACCCTAATTCACCCCTCCACTTT
TRBV18	few	TRBJ1-2	NA	CASSRPEQDGYTF	TGTGCCAGCTCACGGCCGGAACAGGATGGCTACACCTTC
TRBV6-5	NA	TRBJ2-7	TRBD2	CASSYGPAGGSEQYF	TGTGCCAGCAGTTACGGTCCCGCGGGGGGGTCCGAGCAGTACTTC
TRBV9	few	TRBJ1-5	NA	CASSVGDGLGPQHF	TGTGCCAGCAGCGTAGGCGACGGACTTGGGCCCCAGCATTTT
TRBV5-1	NA	TRBJ2-6	NA	CASSLAPISGANVLTF	TGCGCCAGCAGCTTGGCCCCAATCTCTGGGGCCAACGTCCTGACTTTC
TRBV7-2	NA	TRBJ1-1	NA	CASSPQGVGTEAFF	TGTGCCAGCAGCCCCCAGGGTGTAGGAACTGAAGCTTTCTTT
TRBV15	NA	TRBJ1-5	TRBD1	CATSSHISRTGGNQPQHF	TGTGCCACCAGCAGTCATATTTCTCGGACAGGGGGAAATCAGCCCCAGCATTTT
TRBV25-1	many	TRBJ2-7	NA	CASSEKTANPPYEQYF	TGTGCCAGCAGTGAAAAGACAGCGAACCCACCCTACGAGCAGTACTTC
TRBV18	NA	TRBJ1-1	NA	CASSNEGRVKAFF	TGTGCCAGCTCTAACGAGGGGCGGGTAAAAGCTTTCTTT
TRBV9	few	TRBJ1-2	TRBD1	CASSPRTGYNYGYTF	TGTGCCAGCAGCCCACGGACAGGGTATAACTATGGCTACACCTTC
TRBV7-2	NA	TRBJ2-5	NA	CASSLAWQQETQYF	TGTGCCAGCAGCTTAGCCTGGCAGCAAGAGACCCAGTACTTC
TRBV14	few	TRBJ1-2	NA	CASSQEQGPYGYTF	TGTGCCAGCAGCCAAGAACAGGGCCCGTATGGCTACACCTTC
TRBV11-2	many	TRBJ2-3	NA	CASSPARGYTDTQYF	TGTGCCAGCAGCCCCGCGAGAGGGTACACAGATACGCAGTATTTT
TRBV4-2	few	TRBJ2-3	TRBD2	CASSQGVAGGTDTQYF	TGTGCCAGCAGCCAAGGGGTCGCGGGGGGGACAGATACGCAGTATTTT
TRBV9	few	TRBJ1-6	NA	CASSEGSSYNSPLHF	TGTGCCAGCAGCGAGGGTAGCTCCTATAATTCACCCCTCCACTTT
TRBV9	few	TRBJ2-2	TRBD2	CASMPGGPTGELFF	TGTGCCAGCATGCCGGGGGGGCCCACCGGGGAGCTGTTTTTT
TRBV30	few	TRBJ2-3	TRBD2	CAWGGTSGGMADTQYF	TGTGCCTGGGGTGGGACTAGCGGGGGGATGGCAGATACGCAGTATTTT
TRBV4-2	NA	TRBJ1-4	NA	CASSQDPEGGNEKLFF	TGTGCCAGCAGCCAAGATCCGGAGGGTGGGAATGAAAAACTGTTTTTT
TRBV7-6	many	TRBJ1-2	NA	CASSLESRGGYTF	TGTGCCAGCAGCTTAGAGTCAAGGGGAGGCTACACCTTC
TRBV5-1	NA	TRBJ2-2	TRBD1	CASSIGTVGTGELFF	TGCGCCAGCAGCATTGGGACAGTGGGCACCGGGGAGCTGTTTTTT
TRBV10-3	few	TRBJ2-3	NA	CAISGQGTDTQYF	TGTGCCATCAGTGGGCAGGGCACAGATACGCAGTATTTT
TRBV7-2	few	TRBJ1-1	NA	CASSLTAADTEAFF	TGTGCCAGCAGCCTCACGGCGGCGGACACTGAAGCTTTCTTT
TRBV18	NA	TRBJ1-2	NA	CASSPAGENGYTF	TGTGCCAGCTCACCCGCAGGGGAAAATGGCTACACCTTC
TRBV4-3	NA	TRBJ1-1	NA	CASSLWGRAGTEAFF	TGCGCCAGCAGCCTTTGGGGCAGGGCGGGGACTGAAGCTTTCTTT
TRBV20-1	NA	TRBJ1-3	NA	CSARGDSTGNTIYF	TGCAGTGCTAGGGGCGACAGTACTGGAAACACCATATATTTT
TRBV10-3	few	TRBJ2-3	TRBD2	CAISVLAGGTDTQYF	TGTGCCATCAGTGTCCTAGCGGGGGGGACTGATACGCAGTATTTT
TRBV6-5	few	TRBJ2-3	NA	CASKGSGHFDTQYF	TGTGCCAGCAAAGGGTCGGGGCACTTCGATACGCAGTATTTT
TRBV6-5	few	TRBJ2-7	NA	CASRTTGGSSYEQYF	TGTGCCAGCAGGACAACGGGGGGCAGCTCCTACGAGCAGTACTTC
TRBV20-1	NA	TRBJ2-7	TRBD2	CSARRGGGFSYEQYF	TGCAGTGCTAGAAGAGGCGGGGGGTTCTCCTACGAGCAGTACTTC
TRBV9	few	TRBJ2-3	TRBD1	CASSWGTGRTDTQYF	TGTGCCAGCAGCTGGGGGACAGGACGCACAGATACGCAGTATTTT
TRBV6-1	NA	TRBJ2-7	NA	CASSEEPRSYEQYF	TGTGCCAGCAGTGAGGAACCCAGATCCTACGAGCAGTACTTC
TRBV4-2	few	TRBJ2-5	TRBD1	CASSLTETPQGPQYF	TGTGCCAGCAGCCTGACCGAGACTCCACAGGGGCCCCAGTACTTC
TRBV5-1	NA	TRBJ2-3	TRBD2	CASSFGGRLAGGRATDTQYF	TGCGCCAGCAGCTTTGGGGGGCGGCTAGCGGGGGGCCGAGCGACAGATACGCAGTATTTT
TRBV29-1	many	TRBJ2-7	NA	CSVRSRYEQYF	TGCAGCGTCCGGAGTCGGTACGAGCAGTACTTC
TRBV7-3	few	TRBJ1-2	NA	CASSRSGLAGYTF	TGTGCCAGCAGCCGTAGTGGGCTGGCGGGCTACACCTTC
TRBV7-3	NA	TRBJ2-3	NA	CASSFQRSDTQYF	TGTGCCAGCAGCTTCCAACGTTCCGATACGCAGTATTTT
TRBV10-3	few	TRBJ1-1	NA	CAISENYFAEAFF	TGTGCCATCAGTGAGAATTATTTCGCTGAAGCTTTCTTT
TRBV5-1	NA	TRBJ2-2	TRBD2	CASSPRGGAVTGELFF	TGCGCCAGCAGCCCCCGCGGGGGGGCCGTCACCGGGGAGCTGTTTTTT
TRBV20-1	few	TRBJ1-2	NA	CSAREGGTGYGYTF	TGCAGTGCTAGAGAGGGGGGGACTGGATATGGCTACACCTTC
TRBV28	many	TRBJ2-5	NA	CASSPSPGIQETQYF	TGTGCCAGCAGTCCCTCGCCCGGGATTCAAGAGACCCAGTACTTC
TRBV10-3	NA	TRBJ2-5	TRBD2	CAISETGGGTQYF	TGTGCCATCAGTGAAACGGGAGGGGGGACCCAGTACTTC
TRBV20-1	few	TRBJ2-3	NA	CSAEARGGHRTDTQYF	TGCAGTGCCGAAGCGAGGGGGGGCCACCGCACAGATACGCAGTATTTT
TRBV20-1	many	TRBJ2-5	NA	CSASSTRGGPFYQETQYF	TGCAGTGCTAGTTCTACTCGCGGGGGCCCATTTTACCAAGAGACCCAGTACTTC
TRBV18	few	TRBJ2-4	TRBD1	CASSPVTGGGKNIQYF	TGTGCCAGCTCACCAGTCACAGGGGGTGGCAAAAACATTCAGTACTTC
TRBV6-2/TRBV6-3	NA	TRBJ1-2	TRBD1	CASSRDRGNGYTF	TGTGCCAGCAGTCGGGACAGGGGTAATGGCTACACCTTC